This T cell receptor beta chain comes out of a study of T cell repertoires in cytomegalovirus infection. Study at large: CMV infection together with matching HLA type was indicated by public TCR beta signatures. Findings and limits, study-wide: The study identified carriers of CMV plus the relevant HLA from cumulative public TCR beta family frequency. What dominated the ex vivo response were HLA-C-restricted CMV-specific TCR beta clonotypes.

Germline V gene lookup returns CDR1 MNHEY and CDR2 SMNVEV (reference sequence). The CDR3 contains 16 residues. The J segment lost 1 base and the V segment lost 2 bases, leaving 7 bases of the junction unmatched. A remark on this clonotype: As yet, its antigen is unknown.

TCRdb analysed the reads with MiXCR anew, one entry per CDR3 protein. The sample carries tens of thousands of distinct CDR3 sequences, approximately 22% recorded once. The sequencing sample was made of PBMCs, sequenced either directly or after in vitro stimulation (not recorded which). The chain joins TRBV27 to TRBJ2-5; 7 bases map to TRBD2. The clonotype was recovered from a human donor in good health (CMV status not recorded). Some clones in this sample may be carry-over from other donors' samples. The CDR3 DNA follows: TGTGCCAGCAGTTTAAGAGCACTAGCGACCCAAGAGACCCAGTACTTC. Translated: CASSLRALATQETQYF.